This TCR beta chain was identified in a study of regulatory T cells in long-lasting Graves disease. Study-level findings and limits: Favored usage of TRBV28, TRBJ1-2 and TRBJ2-5 was recorded in persistent disease.

Researchers made TCR beta libraries by using iRepertoire HTBI primers and running Arm-PCR on CDR3 regions. A single record per CDR3 protein comes from TCRdb applying MiXCR to the multiplex PCR reads. The profile shows approximately 440,000 distinct CDR3 sequences, about a sixth of them singletons. J lost 3 bases, V lost 2 bases, and 4 bases had no gene match. Germline-derived CDR1 and CDR2 are GTSNPN and SVGIG (reference sequence). The CDR3 runs 14 residues. This clonotype was seen ten or more times. Its target is unknown. Time point noted: newly diagnosed GD, antithyroid drugs for less than 3 months. The authors made the TCR library using RNA they extracted from PBMCs. A blood draw put approximately 9 milliliters of peripheral blood into EDTA tubes. The same sample was also studied in work on T cells in Graves' hyperthyroidism and ophthalmopathy.

The rearrangement joins TRBV30 to TRBJ1-5; TRBD1 matches at 7 bases. Material: peripheral blood mononuclear cells (PBMCs), obtained at new diagnosis, from a patient treated with antithyroid drugs. The receptor was isolated from a man aged 40-49 years with Graves disease. CDR3 residues: CAWSPGGNNQPQHF. DNA for the CDR3: TGTGCCTGGAGTCCAGGGGGAAACAATCAGCCCCAGCATTTT. The full variable domain, rest sourced from reference TRBV30 and TRBJ1-5, is SQTIHQWPATLVQPVGSPLSLECTVEGTSNPNLYWYRQAAGRGLQLLFYSVGIGQISSEVPQNLSASRPQDRQFILSSKKLLLSDSGFYLCAWSPGGNNQPQHFGDGTRLSIL.